This T cell receptor (beta chain) came from a study of blood T cell repertoires in COVID-19. About the research overall: T cells, B-cell-depleted T cells, or PBMCs supplied cDNA or gDNA.

V lost 6 bases and J lost 4; bases outside the gene matches: 9. Germline-derived CDR1 and CDR2 are KGHSH and LQKENI. This CDR3 has 15 amino acids. Those who participated ranged in age from roughly 18 to 89 years and resided in about two dozen US areas. Participants' own reports of clinical history determined their cohort assignment. Those designated as exposed participants met a COVID-19 case within 2 weeks before study entry. Libraries were prepared by immunoSEQ multiplex PCR; TCRdb keeps only in-frame clonotypes and omits some of them. The sample contains 350,000 to 450,000 clones, about 88% of which appear only once.

The sequencing input was PBMCs or T cells enriched from blood (not recorded which). The gene calls are TRBV18 and TRBJ2-3; 8 nucleotides match TRBD1. The TCR was taken from a woman between 18 and 30 years old who had been exposed to COVID-19. Written as DNA, the CDR3 is TGTGCCAGCTCGAAGCCGGGACAGGTGGCAGATACGCAGTATTTT. Its translation: CASSKPGQVADTQYF.